This passage covers 10 T cell receptor beta chains from one sample sequenced in a study of beta chain features in type 1 diabetes. Study observations and caveats: The study found moderately but significantly shorter TCRB CDR3s in all four CD4+ subsets of Type 1 diabetes patients.

Expressed TCRB transcripts were sequenced because the isolated RNA had all been reverse transcribed beforehand. The assay was immunoSEQ multiplex PCR, and TCRdb's table has in-frame clones only and misses some. Here the sample spans 150,000 to 200,000 clones, 63% being singletons. No cognate antigen is known for these TCRs. The sample comprised naive CD4+ T cells from blood. The receptors derive from a young man with type 1 diabetes.

This clone was seen a single time. The V call is TRBV5-1, the J call TRBJ2-5; D not certain. The CDR3 contains 14 residues. From germline, CDR1 is SGHRS and CDR2 YFSETQ. With 0 bases removed from V and 0 bases from J, the gap between germline ends came to 6 bases. The CDR3 DNA follows: TGCGCCAGCAGCTTGGGTGTTAACCAAGAGACCCAGTACTTC. Its protein is CASSLGVNQETQYF.

The rearrangement uses TRBV14 and TRBJ2-4, with D perhaps given as TRBD1 or TRBD2 (5 bases each). Germline V gene sequence: CDR1 SGHDN, CDR2 FVKESK. The CDR3 is 12 residues long. Deletions cut 4 bases from V and 8 bases from J, with 9 bases between. CDR3 DNA: TGTGCCAGCAGCCGGGGGTGGGACATTCAGTACTTC. Its protein is CASSRGWDIQYF.

The chain links TRBV5-1 to TRBJ1-6, with D possibly matching TRBD1 (5 bases). The V and J ends lost 2 bases and 8 bases respectively, with 8 bases between them. Germline CDR1 SGHRS, CDR2 YFSETQ. The CDR3 sequence is 13 residues long. Written as DNA, the CDR3 is TGCGCCAGCAGCTTCGGGGGAGATTCACCCCTCCACTTT. Translating it yields CASSFGGDSPLHF.

Notes on this clone: Other nucleotide sequences in the sample specify the same CDR3. The chain is built from TRBV9 and TRBJ2-1; 7 bases match TRBD1. The CDR3 totals 16 residues. J gave up 0 bases and V 0 bases, and 3 bases lay outside the gene matches. Germline assignment: CDR1 SGDLS and CDR2 YYNGEE. CDR3 residues: CASSVAGQSSYNEQFF. CDR3 coding DNA: TGTGCCAGCAGCGTAGCGGGACAGAGCTCCTACAATGAGCAGTTCTTC.

The V and J genes are TRBV18 and TRBJ2-5; D is perhaps TRBD2 (6 bases). The germline V gene encodes CDR1 KGHSH and CDR2 LQKENI. Trimming pared 5 bases from V and 3 bases from J, leaving 10 bases between. CDR3 length equals 13 residues. CDR3 protein: CASSAGLEETQYF. The CDR3 DNA reads as TGTGCCAGCTCAGCGGGACTGGAAGAGACCCAGTACTTC.

V usage is TRBV30 and J usage is TRBJ2-1, with 8 bases lining up with TRBD2. Germline V gene sequence: CDR1 GTSNPN, CDR2 SVGIG (reference sequence). The CDR3 has 16 residues. Losses at the gene ends were 3 bases for V and 2 bases for J; bases not matched to a gene: 9. The chain's CDR3 is CAWSSGRGGPYNEQFF. The CDR3 DNA reads as TGTGCCTGGAGCAGCGGTCGGGGGGGCCCCTACAATGAGCAGTTCTTC.

This clone was seen a few times. CDR3 in amino acids: CSVTSTSGDQYF. The DNA for the CDR3 is TGCAGCGTTACCTCGACTAGCGGGGATCAGTACTTC. The chain links TRBV29-1 to TRBJ2-7, with TRBD2 identical over 11 bases. The junction had 7 bases not matched to a gene; V was cut back by 5 bases and J by 10 bases. Germline V gene sequence: CDR1 SQVTM, CDR2 ANQGSEA. This CDR3 spans 12 amino acids.

The CDR3 region has the DNA TGTGCCAGCAGCTACGGACTAGGGTACCAAGAGACCCAGTACTTC. Its translation is CASSYGLGYQETQYF. V and J are TRBV7-2 and TRBJ2-5; TRBD2 matches 7 bases. The CDR3 consists of 15 residues. Germline V CDR1 and CDR2: SGHTA, FQGNSA. J was trimmed by 0 bases and V by 4 bases; bases with no gene match: 5. Looking up the rest from reference TRBV7-2 and TRBJ2-5 gives the full variable domain: GAGVSQSPSNKVTEKGKDVELRCDPISGHTALYWYRQSLGQGLEFLIYFQGNSAPDKSGLPSDRFSAERTGGSVSTLTIQRTQQEDSAVYLCASSYGLGYQETQYFGPGTRLLVL.

This clone was detected a few times. The chain links TRBV28 to TRBJ2-7, with 8 bases fitting TRBD2. The J segment lost 6 bases and the V segment lost 6 bases, leaving 4 bases of the junction unmatched. The CDR3 loop spans 12 amino acids. Germline CDR1 and CDR2: MDHEN and SYDVKM. The CDR3 DNA sequence: TGTGCCAGCAGGGGGACTAGTTCCGAGCAGTACTTC. Translated, it gives CASRGTSSEQYF.

The chain couples TRBV7-9 to TRBJ2-7; unclear D gene. The CDR3 contains 12 residues. V was trimmed by 8 bases and J by 0 bases, leaving 8 bases between them. CDR1 and CDR2 from the germline V gene are SEHNR and FQNEAQ (reference sequence). The CDR3: CASDGSSYEQYF. The CDR3 DNA reads as TGTGCCAGCGACGGAAGCTCCTACGAGCAGTACTTC.